This record concerns one TCR beta chain sequence. These data are taken from a study of T cells in tumors and immune-related adverse events. Assay: immunoSEQ multiplex PCR; the TCRdb copy retains only in-frame clones and omits some. The data contain about 11,000 clones, less than 95% of them singletons. Trimming cost V 7 bases and J 2 bases, with 15 bases left between them. The CDR3 loop spans 14 amino acids. CDR1 and CDR2 (germline): MDHEN, SYDVKM. This receptor was taken from a female donor with metastatic renal cell carcinoma. The V call is TRBV28, the J call TRBJ2-7, with a tentative D call TRBD1 (6 bases). Sequencing used lymph node tissue, obtained from a patient treated with anti-PD-1 therapy. This CDR3 reads CASTKDRTTYEQYF. CDR3 DNA sequence: TGTGCCAGCACTAAAGACAGGACCACCTACGAGCAGTACTTC. Variable domain in full (rest from reference TRBV28 and TRBJ2-7): DVKVTQSSRYLVKRTGEKVFLECVQDMDHENMFWYRQDPGLGLRLIYFSYDVKMKEKGDIPEGYSVSREKKERFSLILESASTNQTSMYLCASTKDRTTYEQYFGPGTRLTVT.